The clone carrying this T cell receptor beta chain was found once. Its antigen is still unknown. Per the germline V gene, CDR1 is SQVTM and CDR2 is ANQGSEA. The V segment lost 1 base and the J segment 5 bases; nucleotides outside the gene matches: 6. CDR3 length: 14 residues. The entry originates in a study of cytomegalovirus exposure and HLA in healthy donors. The PCR had 60 Vbeta and 13 Jbeta primers. Only in-frame clones appear in the TCRdb table, and some are missing; sequencing was by immunoSEQ multiplex PCR. The table shows over 150,000 clones, with about three quarters occurring only once. Whole-study results and caveats: Later work associated roughly 17,000 TCR beta sequences with HLA alleles at 0.05 false discovery rate. Reportedly, fewer N-insertions than the approximately 690-donor mean appeared in an Asian-associated ancestry cluster in a later analysis. When a later analysis compared HLA-associated TCR beta chains with equally common others, the HLA-associated chains turned out to be more clonally expanded and to have lower generation probabilities. Published work reported that the classifier diagnosed cytomegalovirus status with high specificity and sensitivity.

The receptor comes from a woman in her thirties or forties in good health and CMV-seronegative. Material for sequencing was PBMCs. This chain uses TRBV29-1 with TRBJ1-2, with TRBD1 matching 8 bases. As DNA, the CDR3 is TGCAGCGTTGAAGGGTTTCAGGGGGCGTATGGCTACACCTTC. This encodes CSVEGFQGAYGYTF.